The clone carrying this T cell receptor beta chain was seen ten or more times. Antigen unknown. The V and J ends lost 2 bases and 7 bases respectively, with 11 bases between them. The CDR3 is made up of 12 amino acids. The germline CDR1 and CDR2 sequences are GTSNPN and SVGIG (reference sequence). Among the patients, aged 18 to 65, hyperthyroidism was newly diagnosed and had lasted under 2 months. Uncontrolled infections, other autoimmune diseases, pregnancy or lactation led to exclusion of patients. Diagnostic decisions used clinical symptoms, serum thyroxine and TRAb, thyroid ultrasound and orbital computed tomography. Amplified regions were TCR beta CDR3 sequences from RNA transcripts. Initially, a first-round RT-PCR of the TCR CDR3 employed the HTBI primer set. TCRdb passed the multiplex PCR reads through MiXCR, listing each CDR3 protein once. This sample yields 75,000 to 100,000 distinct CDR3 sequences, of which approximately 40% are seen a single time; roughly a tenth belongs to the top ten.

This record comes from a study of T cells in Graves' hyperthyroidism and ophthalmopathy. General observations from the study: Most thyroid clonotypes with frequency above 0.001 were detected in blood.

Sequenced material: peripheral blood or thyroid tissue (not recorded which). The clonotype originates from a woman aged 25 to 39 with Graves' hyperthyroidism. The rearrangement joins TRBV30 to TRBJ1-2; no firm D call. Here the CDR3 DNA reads TGTGCCTGGAGTACGGGGAATGGTGGCTACACCTTC. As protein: CAWSTGNGGYTF.